This T cell receptor beta chain was captured by sequencing in a study of T cell responses to AZD1222 COVID-19 vaccine. The germline V gene has CDR1 MNHEY and CDR2 SVGEGT. The V gene end was trimmed by 5 bases and the J gene end by 7 bases; junction bases not matched to a gene: 5. The CDR3 runs 14 residues. Overall study results and limits: The breadth and depth of Spike-specific TCRs increased once two AZD1222 doses had been given. Only a handful of AZD1222 recipients tested seropositive at baseline. Distributed over spike, vaccine-associated CD4 TCRs predominated at 160-218 and 743-854.

Clones were sequenced by immunoSEQ multiplex PCR, and TCRdb holds only the in-frame ones, with some missing. The sample lists around 84,000 clones, nearly 90% seen once, with about 1.6% in the top ten. A remark on this clone: Its matching antigen is unknown.

This TCR derives from an adult in good health. Sequencing used peripheral blood, obtained on day 0 of AZD1222 vaccination. The genes are TRBV6-2 or TRBV6-3 and TRBJ1-4, with 9 bases lining up with TRBD1. CDR3 sequence reads: CASSRGQGLEKLFF. The DNA of the CDR3 is TGTGCCAGCAGTCGGGGACAGGGACTTGAAAAACTGTTTTTT.